What follows describes a single T cell receptor beta chain. A second roughly 7 to 11 cycle PCR used barcoded and J-beta primers. From the 5' RACE reads, TCRdb called clonotypes with MiXCR, one entry per CDR3 protein. Of about 1.4 million distinct CDR3 sequences in the sample, roughly 60% were seen once. CDR1 is DFQATT and CDR2 is SNEGSKA in the germline V gene (reference sequence). The CDR3 sequence is 15 residues long. The ends were cut back, 3 bases at V and 2 bases at J, with 14 bases in the middle. The authors extracted at least 5 micrograms of total RNA per sample. The source of the sample is a study of blood T cells in healthy people across ages.

The TCR comes from a man between 18 and 29 years old in good health. The sample comprised blood. V and J are TRBV20-1 and TRBJ2-1; maybe TRBD1 (6 bases). The DNA for the CDR3 is TGCAGTGCTAGTGCACCACAGGGAACCTACAATGAGCAGTTCTTC. Its protein is CSASAPQGTYNEQFF.